The 9 T cell receptor beta chains listed next were all sequenced from one sample in a study of blood T cell repertoires in COVID-19. TCRdb keeps only in-frame clones here, not all; method: immunoSEQ multiplex PCR. The repertoire consists of approximately 150,000 clones, with around 83% occurring once and the leading ten covering around 8.5%. Sample: peripheral blood. All receptors derive from a woman in her sixties or seventies with acute or convalescent COVID-19.

The chain uses TRBV29-1 and TRBJ2-1; TRBD1 might be the D (5 bases). The CDR3 extends over 14 amino acids. V gave up 2 bases and J gave up 0 bases, with 8 bases separating them. Germline CDR1 reads SQVTM; CDR2 reads ANQGSEA. The CDR3: CSVEPRGSYNEQFF. CDR3 coding DNA: TGCAGCGTTGAACCAAGGGGCTCCTACAATGAGCAGTTCTTC.

This clone was counted many times. V gene TRBV3-1 (or the pseudogene TRBV3-2) combines with J gene TRBJ1-1; the match to TRBD1 covers 8 bases. The CDR3 spans 16 residues. Looked up from germline, CDR1 is LGHDT and CDR2 is YNNKEL (reference sequence). V dropped 0 bases and J dropped 5; count of bases not matched to a gene: 8. The CDR3 spells CASSQEFRGRWTEAFF. The CDR3 DNA reads TGTGCCAGCAGCCAAGAATTCAGGGGGCGGTGGACTGAAGCTTTCTTT.

The chain carries TRBV20-1 and TRBJ2-7; D gene uncertain. Trimming pared 3 bases from V and 0 bases from J, leaving 9 bases between. CDR1 DFQATT and CDR2 SNEGSKA come from the germline V gene (reference sequence). The CDR3 runs 13 residues. The CDR3 sequence is CSASGVSSYEQYF. For the CDR3, the DNA is TGCAGTGCTAGTGGAGTGAGCTCCTACGAGCAGTACTTC.

V and J are TRBV7-6 and TRBJ2-1; 7 bases map to TRBD1. The CDR3 runs 15 residues. Trimming at V came to 1 base and at J to 5 bases, leaving 5 bases not matched to a gene. The V gene's germline CDR1 is SGHVS and CDR2 FNYEAQ. The DNA for the CDR3 is TGTGCCAGCAGCTTAGTCCCGGGACAGAACAATGAGCAGTTCTTC. This codes for CASSLVPGQNNEQFF.

This chain joins TRBV30 and TRBJ2-7, with 7 bases aligning to TRBD2. Trimming took 5 bases from V and 3 from J; bases not matched to a gene: 1. Germline V lookup: CDR1 GTSNPN, CDR2 SVGIG (reference sequence). This CDR3 spans 11 amino acids. DNA for the CDR3: TGTGCCTGGCGGGAGGACTACGAGCAGTACTTC. It encodes CAWREDYEQYF. Combining the CDR3 with reference TRBV30 and TRBJ2-7 gives the whole variable domain SQTIHQWPATLVQPVGSPLSLECTVEGTSNPNLYWYRQAAGRGLQLLFYSVGIGQISSEVPQNLSASRPQDRQFILSSKKLLLSDSGFYLCAWREDYEQYFGPGTRLTVT.

This clone showed up just once. The chain employs TRBV6-5 and TRBJ1-2, with 9 bases fitting TRBD1. Germline V gives CDR1 MNHEY, CDR2 SVGAGI. The J segment lost 4 bases and the V segment lost 6 bases, leaving 9 bases of the junction unmatched. This CDR3 has 15 residues. CDR3 DNA: TGTGCCAGCAGCAACGACGGGACAGGGATCTATGGCTACACCTTC. This encodes CASSNDGTGIYGYTF.

The chain combines TRBV5-4 with TRBJ1-2, with 9 bases identical to TRBD1. In germline, CDR1 is SGHNT, CDR2 YYREEE (reference sequence). The V segment lost 0 bases and the J segment 8 bases; nucleotides outside the gene matches: 8. CDR3 size: 15 residues. The CDR3: CASSLESGTGRGYTF. CDR3 sequence (DNA): TGTGCCAGCAGCTTGGAGAGTGGGACAGGGAGAGGCTACACCTTC. Variable domain in full (rest from reference TRBV5-4 and TRBJ1-2): ETGVTQSPTHLIKTRGQQVTLRCSSQSGHNTVSWYQQALGQGPQFIFQYYREEENGRGNFPPRFSGLQFPNYSSELNVNALELDDSALYLCASSLESGTGRGYTFGSGTRLTVV.

This chain uses TRBV18 with TRBJ1-3, with a tentative D call TRBD1 (6 bases). Trimming took off 3 bases at V and 4 bases at J, with 22 bases between the two ends. The CDR3 sequence is 18 residues long. The germline gives CDR1 KGHSH, CDR2 LQKENI. CDR3 sequence (DNA): TGTGCCAGCTCACCTCAACAGGGCGGATTATATTCAGGAAACACCATATATTTT. Translating gives CASSPQQGGLYSGNTIYF.

This chain's CDR3 is CASTVGTGGYDEQYF. Here the CDR3 DNA reads TGCGCCAGCACCGTGGGAACAGGTGGCTACGACGAGCAGTACTTC. The chain is built from TRBV5-1 and TRBJ2-7, with TRBD1 as a possible D gene (5 bases). The CDR3 length is 15 residues. V was trimmed by 6 bases and J by 5 bases, leaving 21 bases between them. In germline, CDR1 is SGHRS, CDR2 YFSETQ.